A selection of T cell receptor beta chains follows, all from one sample in a study of blood T cells in healthy people across ages. MiXCR, run by TCRdb on the 5' RACE reads, gives a single entry per CDR3 protein. The sample contains fewer than 1,200,000 distinct CDR3 sequences, about 25% of which appear only once. The data also belong to a second study, concerning T cells of mothers and their children.

The sample was blood. These receptors were obtained from a girl under 10 years old in good health. The CDR3 runs from the conserved cysteine through the conserved F or W. Fields, in order: clone size, J gene, V gene, D gene, CDR3 protein, CDR3 DNA. The D gene is left open where the match is weak. A clone size is listed for some rows: how often the clone was seen (once, few, many), or a class if it is expanded.

clone size: many
J gene: TRBJ2-7
V gene: TRBV29-1
D gene: TRBD1
CDR3 protein: CSVRQGAWYEQYF
CDR3 DNA: TGCAGCGTCCGACAGGGGGCTTGGTACGAGCAGTACTTC

clone size: few
J gene: TRBJ2-2
V gene: TRBV7-7
D gene: NA
CDR3 protein: CASRAETNTGELFF
CDR3 DNA: TGTGCTAGCAGGGCGGAGACGAACACCGGGGAGCTGTTTTTT

clone size: NA
J gene: TRBJ1-2
V gene: TRBV12-3/TRBV12-4
D gene: TRBD1
CDR3 protein: CASSFTVGGVDNGYTF
CDR3 DNA: TGTGCCAGCAGTTTTACGGTAGGGGGCGTAGACAATGGCTACACCTTC

clone size: NA
J gene: TRBJ2-5
V gene: TRBV29-1
D gene: TRBD1
CDR3 protein: CSGDRQETQYF
CDR3 DNA: TGCAGCGGGGACAGGCAAGAGACCCAGTACTTC

clone size: few
J gene: TRBJ2-5
V gene: TRBV6-1
D gene: NA
CDR3 protein: CASSEGASELSQHF
CDR3 DNA: TGTGCCAGCAGCGAAGGGGCGTCCGAGTTGTCCCAGCACTTC

clone size: few
J gene: TRBJ2-6
V gene: TRBV3-1
D gene: NA
CDR3 protein: CASSQGRANVLTF
CDR3 DNA: TGTGCCAGCAGCCAGGGACGGGCCAACGTCCTGACTTTC

clone size: few
J gene: TRBJ2-7
V gene: TRBV20-1
D gene: TRBD2
CDR3 protein: CSARGGLAGQGSYEQYF
CDR3 DNA: TGCAGTGCTAGAGGGGGACTAGCGGGTCAGGGTTCATACGAGCAGTACTTC

clone size: NA
J gene: TRBJ2-1
V gene: TRBV11-2
D gene: NA
CDR3 protein: CASSLVSPSSYNEQFF
CDR3 DNA: TGTGCCAGCAGCTTAGTTAGCCCTAGCTCCTACAATGAGCAGTTCTTC

clone size: NA
J gene: TRBJ2-1
V gene: TRBV6-1
D gene: TRBD1
CDR3 protein: CASSVDGTGWNEQFF
CDR3 DNA: TGTGCCAGCAGCGTGGACGGGACAGGGTGGAATGAGCAGTTCTTC

clone size: few
J gene: TRBJ2-1
V gene: TRBV7-9
D gene: NA
CDR3 protein: CASMPWGQDNEQFF
CDR3 DNA: TGTGCCAGCATGCCGTGGGGCCAAGACAATGAGCAGTTCTTC